Following are 10 T cell receptor beta chains from one sample sequenced in a study of blood T cells in healthy people across ages. With a J-beta primer mix and a sample-barcoded 5' primer, a second PCR ran about 7 to 12 cycles. TCRdb re-called the 5' RACE reads through MiXCR, storing one row per CDR3 protein. This sample has 600,000 to 800,000 distinct CDR3 sequences; roughly 21% occur once, and the top ten carry roughly 3.4%. Sequencing was carried out using blood. The receptors derive from a man in his 70s in good health.

This clonotype was picked up a small number of times. This sequence joins TRBV10-3 and TRBJ2-1; D may match TRBD1 or TRBD2 (8 bases each). Germline V gives CDR1 ENHRY, CDR2 SYGVKD. The CDR3 spans 15 residues. Trimming removed 3 bases from V and 8 bases from J, with 17 bases in between. CDR3 in DNA: TGTGCCATCAGTGAAGGAGTAGCGGGACAGGATGAGCAGTTCTTC. Encoded protein: CAISEGVAGQDEQFF.

This clonotype has just a few counts. This sequence may be a read error, since a much larger clone differs from it by one base. The chain is built from TRBV27 and TRBJ1-4; possibly TRBD1 for D (5 bases). Germline assignment: CDR1 MNHEY and CDR2 SMNVEV (reference sequence). The CDR3 runs to 14 residues. The CDR3 DNA follows: TGTGCCGGCAGTCCGCAGGGTGGGGTTGAAAAACTGTTTTTT. As protein: CAGSPQGGVEKLFF.

This clonotype was counted only a few times. The chain is built from TRBV6-8 and TRBJ1-1; D gene ambiguous. V was pared by 2 bases and J by 0 bases, with 7 bases between. This CDR3 spans 14 amino acids. Germline CDR1 reads MNHGY; CDR2 reads SAAAGT. The chain's CDR3 is CASSYRPLNTEAFF. Here the CDR3 DNA reads TGTGCCAGCAGTTACAGGCCGTTGAACACTGAAGCTTTCTTT.

The chain joins TRBV6-5 to TRBJ1-4; 8 bases map to TRBD1. This CDR3 has 15 amino acids. Germline V gene lookup returns CDR1 MNHEY and CDR2 SVGAGI. The ends lost 5 bases at V and 5 bases at J; junction bases unmatched: 7. The CDR3 DNA reads TGTGCCAGCAGTCCCCAACAGGGGGAAAATGAAAAACTGTTTTTT. Translation gives CASSPQQGENEKLFF.

The chain recombines TRBV5-1 with TRBJ2-7; tentative D call: TRBD1 (5 bases). Trimming shortened V by 2 bases and J by 2 bases, and 8 bases separated the two germline ends. Germline V gives CDR1 SGHRS, CDR2 YFSETQ. There are 13 residues in the CDR3. The DNA for the CDR3 is TGCGCCAGCAGCTTCGACAGCACCTACGAGCAGTACTTC. Its translation is CASSFDSTYEQYF.

V gene TRBV5-1 combines with J gene TRBJ2-5, with TRBD2 matching over 7 bases. V lost 0 bases, J lost 3 bases, and 2 bases stayed unmatched. Germline V lookup: CDR1 SGHRS, CDR2 YFSETQ. The CDR3 runs 14 residues. The CDR3 loop reads CASSLAAGEETQYF. CDR3 sequence (DNA): TGCGCCAGCAGCTTGGCGGCGGGGGAAGAGACCCAGTACTTC.

This clonotype was recorded a few times. The chain links TRBV6-5 to TRBJ2-1, with 10 bases fitting TRBD2. The trim removed 1 base at V and 7 bases at J, leaving 13 bases unmatched. The CDR3 covers 18 residues. CDR1 and CDR2 (germline): MNHEY, SVGAGI. The CDR3 protein is CASSYLGPASGRGNEQFF. Written as DNA, the CDR3 is TGTGCCAGCAGTTACTTGGGCCCGGCTAGCGGGAGAGGGAATGAGCAGTTCTTC.

In its sample, this clonotype was seen a few times. This sequence joins TRBV10-3 and TRBJ2-1, with D unresolved. The CDR3 loop spans 14 amino acids. Per germline, CDR1 ENHRY and CDR2 SYGVKD. With 3 bases removed from V and 6 bases from J, the gap between germline ends came to 12 bases. The CDR3: CAISEKASPNEQFF. In DNA form, the CDR3 reads TGTGCCATCAGTGAAAAGGCGTCTCCCAATGAGCAGTTCTTC.

The chain is built from TRBV7-9 and TRBJ1-4, with 8 nucleotides matching TRBD1. Looked up from germline, CDR1 is SEHNR and CDR2 is FQNEAQ (reference sequence). The J segment lost 10 bases and the V segment lost 5 bases, leaving 3 bases of the junction unmatched. This CDR3 comprises 12 residues. The CDR3 region has the DNA TGTGCCAGCAGCCGGACAGGGCCAAAACTGTTTTTT. Protein sequence: CASSRTGPKLFF.

The V and J genes are TRBV7-2 and TRBJ2-7; D ambiguous. The CDR3 is made up of 13 amino acids. Trimming took 2 bases from V and 2 from J, leaving 7 bases between them. The germline CDR1 and CDR2 sequences are SGHTA and FQGNSA. DNA for the CDR3: TGTGCCAGCAGCTTAAGAATGACCTACGAGCAGTACTTC. As protein: CASSLRMTYEQYF.